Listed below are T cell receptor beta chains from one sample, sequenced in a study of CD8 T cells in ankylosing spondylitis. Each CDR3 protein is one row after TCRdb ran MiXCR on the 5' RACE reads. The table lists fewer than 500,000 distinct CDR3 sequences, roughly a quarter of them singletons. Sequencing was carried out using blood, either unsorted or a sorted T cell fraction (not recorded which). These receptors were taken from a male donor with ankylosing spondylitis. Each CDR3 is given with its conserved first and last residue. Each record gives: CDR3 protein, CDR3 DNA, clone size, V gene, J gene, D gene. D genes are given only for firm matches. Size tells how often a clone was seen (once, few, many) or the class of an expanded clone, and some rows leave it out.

CDR3aa: CASSEAAARTDTQYF; CDR3nt: TGTGCCAGCAGTGAAGCCGCGGCCCGCACAGATACGCAGTATTTT; abundance: NA; v_gene: TRBV2; j_gene: TRBJ2-3; d_gene: NA
CDR3aa: CSAGGGAVNTEAFF; CDR3nt: TGCAGCGCCGGGGGGGGGGCCGTGAACACTGAAGCTTTCTTT; abundance: NA; v_gene: TRBV29-1; j_gene: TRBJ1-1; d_gene: NA
CDR3aa: CSARVGRGNEQFF; CDR3nt: TGCAGTGCTAGAGTAGGCAGGGGAAATGAGCAGTTCTTC; abundance: NA; v_gene: TRBV20-1; j_gene: TRBJ2-1; d_gene: NA
CDR3aa: CASSQRRDPIEQYF; CDR3nt: TGTGCCAGCAGCCAAAGGCGGGATCCCATCGAGCAGTACTTC; abundance: NA; v_gene: TRBV3-1; j_gene: TRBJ2-7; d_gene: NA
CDR3aa: CATSDTRGRNTIGELFF; CDR3nt: TGTGCCACCAGTGACACCCGGGGTCGCAATACGATCGGGGAGCTGTTTTTT; abundance: NA; v_gene: TRBV24-1; j_gene: TRBJ2-2; d_gene: NA
CDR3aa: CASSLSLQGQETQYF; CDR3nt: TGTGCCAGCAGCTTAAGCTTACAGGGCCAAGAGACCCAGTACTTC; abundance: few; v_gene: TRBV7-2; j_gene: TRBJ2-5; d_gene: NA
CDR3aa: CASSLTLAGGTRLSSYNEQFF; CDR3nt: TGTGCCAGCAGCCTAACCCTAGCGGGAGGAACACGACTAAGCTCCTACAATGAGCAGTTCTTC; abundance: NA; v_gene: TRBV4-2; j_gene: TRBJ2-1; d_gene: TRBD2
CDR3aa: CSASGLNYGYTF; CDR3nt: TGCAGTGCTAGCGGACTAAACTATGGCTACACCTTC; abundance: NA; v_gene: TRBV20-1; j_gene: TRBJ1-2; d_gene: NA
CDR3aa: CATSDSLYPSGQETQYF; CDR3nt: TGTGCCACCAGTGATTCCCTTTACCCGTCGGGACAAGAGACCCAGTACTTC; abundance: once; v_gene: TRBV24-1; j_gene: TRBJ2-5; d_gene: NA
CDR3aa: CASSSRRTKGNEQFF; CDR3nt: TGTGCCAGCAGTTCCAGACGCACCAAGGGCAATGAGCAGTTCTTC; abundance: NA; v_gene: TRBV12-3/TRBV12-4; j_gene: TRBJ2-1; d_gene: NA
CDR3aa: CSADEGTNQPQHF; CDR3nt: TGCAGTGCTGATGAGGGTACCAATCAGCCCCAGCATTTT; abundance: few; v_gene: TRBV20-1; j_gene: TRBJ1-5; d_gene: NA
CDR3aa: CATSDLTRTKGAFF; CDR3nt: TGTGCCACCAGTGATTTAACCCGGACTAAAGGGGCTTTCTTT; abundance: many; v_gene: TRBV24-1; j_gene: TRBJ1-1; d_gene: NA
CDR3aa: CASSLRTGTNTEAFF; CDR3nt: TGTGCCAGCAGCCTTCGGACAGGGACGAACACTGAAGCTTTCTTT; abundance: NA; v_gene: TRBV7-2; j_gene: TRBJ1-1; d_gene: TRBD1
CDR3aa: CASSIRDEQYF; CDR3nt: TGCGCCAGCAGTATAAGAGACGAGCAGTACTTC; abundance: NA; v_gene: TRBV5-1; j_gene: TRBJ2-7; d_gene: NA
CDR3aa: CSARDPPGAKNIQYF; CDR3nt: TGCAGTGCTAGAGATCCCCCAGGGGCCAAAAACATTCAGTACTTC; abundance: many; v_gene: TRBV20-1; j_gene: TRBJ2-4; d_gene: NA
CDR3aa: CSVAWGGDTEAFF; CDR3nt: TGCAGCGTAGCTTGGGGGGGGGACACTGAAGCTTTCTTT; abundance: NA; v_gene: TRBV29-1; j_gene: TRBJ1-1; d_gene: NA
CDR3aa: CASSQVPQYTQYF; CDR3nt: TGTGCCAGCAGCCAAGTTCCCCAATATACGCAGTATTTT; abundance: NA; v_gene: TRBV3-1; j_gene: TRBJ2-3; d_gene: NA
CDR3aa: CATSRGVSPLHF; CDR3nt: TGTGCCACCAGCAGAGGTGTTTCACCCCTCCACTTT; abundance: NA; v_gene: TRBV15; j_gene: TRBJ1-6; d_gene: NA
CDR3aa: CASSPGHREGTEAFF; CDR3nt: TGTGCCAGCAGCCCAGGGCACAGGGAAGGCACTGAAGCTTTCTTT; abundance: NA; v_gene: TRBV7-9; j_gene: TRBJ1-1; d_gene: NA
CDR3aa: CASSIEAIGEAFF; CDR3nt: TGTGCCAGTAGTATAGAGGCTATCGGTGAAGCTTTCTTT; abundance: NA; v_gene: TRBV19; j_gene: TRBJ1-1; d_gene: NA
CDR3aa: CASSRDRAGQPQHF; CDR3nt: TGTGCCAGCAGCCGGGACAGGGCTGGCCAGCCCCAGCATTTT; abundance: few; v_gene: TRBV4-2; j_gene: TRBJ1-5; d_gene: TRBD1
CDR3aa: CASSQVGAGFEQYF; CDR3nt: TGTGCCAGCAGCCAAGTTGGAGCGGGATTTGAGCAGTACTTC; abundance: NA; v_gene: TRBV4-2; j_gene: TRBJ2-7; d_gene: TRBD2
CDR3aa: CASSQVRLGPGQGVYEQYF; CDR3nt: TGTGCCAGCAGCCAAGTTCGCCTTGGACCGGGACAGGGCGTTTACGAGCAGTACTTC; abundance: few; v_gene: TRBV3-1; j_gene: TRBJ2-7; d_gene: TRBD1
CDR3aa: CASSPGSGTEREQYF; CDR3nt: TGCGCCAGCAGCCCAGGGTCTGGGACCGAACGCGAGCAGTACTTC; abundance: few; v_gene: TRBV5-1; j_gene: TRBJ2-7; d_gene: NA
CDR3aa: CASSPRGGSLGNEQFF; CDR3nt: TGCGCCAGCAGCCCGCGTGGCGGGAGCCTCGGAAATGAGCAGTTCTTC; abundance: NA; v_gene: TRBV5-1; j_gene: TRBJ2-1; d_gene: TRBD2
CDR3aa: CASSPTARATEAFF; CDR3nt: TGTGCCAGCAGCCCCACCGCCCGGGCCACTGAAGCTTTCTTT; abundance: NA; v_gene: TRBV3-1; j_gene: TRBJ1-1; d_gene: NA
CDR3aa: CATALSTDTQYF; CDR3nt: TGTGCCACCGCCCTTAGCACAGATACGCAGTATTTT; abundance: NA; v_gene: TRBV2; j_gene: TRBJ2-3; d_gene: NA
CDR3aa: CASNQPDRAYEQYF; CDR3nt: TGTGCCAGCAACCAACCGGACAGGGCATACGAGCAGTACTTC; abundance: NA; v_gene: TRBV2; j_gene: TRBJ2-7; d_gene: TRBD1
CDR3aa: CASSLEGTVIYEQYF; CDR3nt: TGCGCCAGCAGCTTGGAAGGGACTGTTATCTACGAGCAGTACTTC; abundance: NA; v_gene: TRBV5-1; j_gene: TRBJ2-7; d_gene: NA
CDR3aa: CASSLTSGYTDTQYF; CDR3nt: TGTGCCAGCAGTTTGACTAGCGGCTACACAGATACGCAGTATTTT; abundance: few; v_gene: TRBV12-3/TRBV12-4; j_gene: TRBJ2-3; d_gene: TRBD2
CDR3aa: CASSPDRRGMDTQYF; CDR3nt: TGTGCCAGCAGCCCAGACAGGAGGGGCATGGATACGCAGTATTTT; abundance: few; v_gene: TRBV7-7; j_gene: TRBJ2-3; d_gene: NA
CDR3aa: CASSLAGGRGNTQYF; CDR3nt: TGTGCCAGCAGCTTAGCTGGCGGGAGGGGCAATACGCAGTATTTT; abundance: few; v_gene: TRBV7-9; j_gene: TRBJ2-3; d_gene: TRBD2
CDR3aa: CSGGRGGPEAFF; CDR3nt: TGCAGTGGAGGACGGGGGGGGCCTGAAGCTTTCTTT; abundance: few; v_gene: TRBV20-1; j_gene: TRBJ1-1; d_gene: NA
CDR3aa: CSVDRPGYNEQFF; CDR3nt: TGCAGTGTGGACAGGCCAGGTTACAATGAGCAGTTCTTC; abundance: few; v_gene: TRBV20-1; j_gene: TRBJ2-1; d_gene: TRBD1
CDR3aa: CATSDFRGAYEQFF; CDR3nt: TGTGCCACCAGTGATTTTCGGGGGGCGTATGAGCAGTTCTTC; abundance: NA; v_gene: TRBV24-1; j_gene: TRBJ2-1; d_gene: NA
CDR3aa: CASSFRQGGTEAFF; CDR3nt: TGTGCCAGCAGCTTCAGACAGGGTGGAACTGAAGCTTTCTTT; abundance: few; v_gene: TRBV7-9; j_gene: TRBJ1-1; d_gene: TRBD1
CDR3aa: CATSDLGFAGELFF; CDR3nt: TGTGCCACCAGTGATTTGGGATTCGCCGGGGAGCTGTTTTTT; abundance: few; v_gene: TRBV24-1; j_gene: TRBJ2-2; d_gene: NA
CDR3aa: CSAARGRASGTEAFF; CDR3nt: TGCAGTGCTGCCCGTGGGCGGGCGTCGGGCACTGAAGCTTTCTTT; abundance: few; v_gene: TRBV20-1; j_gene: TRBJ1-1; d_gene: NA
CDR3aa: CASSLGRTGSNQPQHF; CDR3nt: TGTGCCAGCAGCTTAGGGAGGACAGGGAGCAATCAGCCCCAGCATTTT; abundance: many; v_gene: TRBV7-9; j_gene: TRBJ1-5; d_gene: TRBD1
CDR3aa: CSVGRTNEKLFF; CDR3nt: TGCAGCGTAGGGCGGACTAATGAAAAACTGTTTTTT; abundance: NA; v_gene: TRBV29-1; j_gene: TRBJ1-4; d_gene: NA
CDR3aa: CASSSGIALGQFF; CDR3nt: TGTGCCAGCAGCTCGGGGATTGCCCTGGGGCAGTTCTTC; abundance: NA; v_gene: TRBV12-3/TRBV12-4; j_gene: TRBJ2-1; d_gene: NA
CDR3aa: CASSLEGTGEQETQYF; CDR3nt: TGCGCCAGCAGCTTGGAGGGGACAGGTGAACAAGAGACCCAGTACTTC; abundance: NA; v_gene: TRBV5-1; j_gene: TRBJ2-5; d_gene: TRBD1